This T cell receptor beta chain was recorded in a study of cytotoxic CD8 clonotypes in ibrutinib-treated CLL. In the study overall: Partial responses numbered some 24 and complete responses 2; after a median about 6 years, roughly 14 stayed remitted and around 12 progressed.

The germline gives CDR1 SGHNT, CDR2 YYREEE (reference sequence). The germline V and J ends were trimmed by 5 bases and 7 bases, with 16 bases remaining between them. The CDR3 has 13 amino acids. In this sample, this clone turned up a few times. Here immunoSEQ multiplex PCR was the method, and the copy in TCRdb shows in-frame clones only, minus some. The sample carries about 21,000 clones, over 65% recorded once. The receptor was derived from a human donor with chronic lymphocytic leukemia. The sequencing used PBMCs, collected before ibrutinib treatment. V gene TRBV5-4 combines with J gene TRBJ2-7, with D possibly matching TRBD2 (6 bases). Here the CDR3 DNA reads TGTGCCAGCAGGCCGGAGGGCCGGTGGGAGCAGTACTTC. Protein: CASRPEGRWEQYF.